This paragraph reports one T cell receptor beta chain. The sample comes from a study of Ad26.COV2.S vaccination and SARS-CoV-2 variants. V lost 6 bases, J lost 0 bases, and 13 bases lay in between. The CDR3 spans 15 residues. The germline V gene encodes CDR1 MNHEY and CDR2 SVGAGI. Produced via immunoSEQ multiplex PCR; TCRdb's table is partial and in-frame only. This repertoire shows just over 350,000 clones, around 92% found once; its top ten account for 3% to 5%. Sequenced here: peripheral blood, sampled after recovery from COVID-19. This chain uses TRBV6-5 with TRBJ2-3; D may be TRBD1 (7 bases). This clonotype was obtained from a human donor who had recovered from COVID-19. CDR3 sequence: CASRRRGLSTDTQYF. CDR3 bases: TGTGCCAGCAGAAGGAGGGGGCTCAGCACAGATACGCAGTATTTT.